This TCR beta chain was identified in a study of T cells in narcolepsy. Looking at the study overall: Patients with NT1 or NT2 and healthy control donors were enrolled.

Whole-study findings and limits: Same-patient CSF and blood CD4+ T cell clonotypes included HCRT-specific and TRIB2-specific autoreactive ones. Some memory CD4+ repertoires had no autoreactive clone sequences. Autoreactive clonotypes reportedly recurred in blood of same and different patients, not controls.

Here immunoSEQ multiplex PCR was the method, and the copy in TCRdb shows in-frame clones only, minus some. The sample contains more than 30,000 clones, over 80% of which appear only once. The CDR3 totals 13 residues. The V end was cut by 3 bases, the J end by 4 bases, with 10 bases between. CDR1 is SGHRS and CDR2 is YFSETQ in the germline V gene. As for this clone: Its target is not known.

The sequence was obtained from a human donor with narcolepsy. The sample consisted of CD45RA- memory CD4+ T cells from PBMCs. The chain couples TRBV5-1 to TRBJ2-5; D is unresolved. Here the CDR3 reads CASSWPLGETQYF. CDR3 nucleotides: TGCGCCAGCAGCTGGCCCCTTGGAGAGACCCAGTACTTC.